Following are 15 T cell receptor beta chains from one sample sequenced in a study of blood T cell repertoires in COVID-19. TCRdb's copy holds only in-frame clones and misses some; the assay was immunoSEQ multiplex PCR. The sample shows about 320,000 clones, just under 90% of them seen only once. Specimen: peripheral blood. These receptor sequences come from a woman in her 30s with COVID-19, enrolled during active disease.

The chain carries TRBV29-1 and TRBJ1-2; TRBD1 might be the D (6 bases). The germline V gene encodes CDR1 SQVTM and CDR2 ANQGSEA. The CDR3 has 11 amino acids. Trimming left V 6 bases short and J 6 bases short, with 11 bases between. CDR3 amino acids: CSVGAGDGYTF. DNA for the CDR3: TGCAGCGTGGGGGCAGGGGATGGCTACACCTTC.

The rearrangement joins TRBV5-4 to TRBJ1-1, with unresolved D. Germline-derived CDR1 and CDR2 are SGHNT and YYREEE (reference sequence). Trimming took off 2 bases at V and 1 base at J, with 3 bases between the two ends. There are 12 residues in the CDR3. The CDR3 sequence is CASSFGNTEAFF. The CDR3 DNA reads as TGTGCCAGCAGCTTCGGGAACACTGAAGCTTTCTTT.

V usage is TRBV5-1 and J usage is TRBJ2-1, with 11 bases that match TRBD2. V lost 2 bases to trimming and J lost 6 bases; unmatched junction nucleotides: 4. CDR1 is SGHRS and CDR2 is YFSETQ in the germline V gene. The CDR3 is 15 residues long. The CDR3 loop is CASSLNSGGANEQFF. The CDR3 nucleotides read TGCGCCAGCAGCTTAAATAGCGGGGGGGCCAATGAGCAGTTCTTC.

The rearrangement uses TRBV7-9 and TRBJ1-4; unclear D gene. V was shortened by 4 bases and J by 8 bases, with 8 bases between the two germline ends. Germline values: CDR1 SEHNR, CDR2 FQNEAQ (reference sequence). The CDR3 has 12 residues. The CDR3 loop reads CASSSLREKLFF. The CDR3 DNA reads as TGTGCCAGCAGCTCCCTGAGGGAAAAACTGTTTTTT.

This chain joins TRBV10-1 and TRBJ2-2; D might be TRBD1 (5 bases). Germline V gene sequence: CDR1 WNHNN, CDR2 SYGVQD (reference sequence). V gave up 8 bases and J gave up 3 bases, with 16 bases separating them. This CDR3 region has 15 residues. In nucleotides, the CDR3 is TGCGCCAGCGCCCCAGGGTTTAGTTACACCGGGGAGCTGTTTTTT. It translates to CASAPGFSYTGELFF.

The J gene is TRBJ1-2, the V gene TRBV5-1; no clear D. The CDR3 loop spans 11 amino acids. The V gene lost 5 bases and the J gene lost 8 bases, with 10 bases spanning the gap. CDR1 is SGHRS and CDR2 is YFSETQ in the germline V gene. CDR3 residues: CASSGLAGYTF. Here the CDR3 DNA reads TGCGCCAGCAGTGGGCTCGCGGGCTACACCTTC. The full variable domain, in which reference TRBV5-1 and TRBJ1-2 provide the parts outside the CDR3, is KAGVTQTPRYLIKTRGQQVTLSCSPISGHRSVSWYQQTPGQGLQFLFEYFSETQRNKGNFPGRFSGRQFSNSRSEMNVSTLELGDSALYLCASSGLAGYTFGSGTRLTVV.

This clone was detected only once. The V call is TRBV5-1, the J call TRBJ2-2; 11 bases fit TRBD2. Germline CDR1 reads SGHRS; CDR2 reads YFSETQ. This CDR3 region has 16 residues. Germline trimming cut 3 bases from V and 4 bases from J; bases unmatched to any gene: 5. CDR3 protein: CASSSRTSGSTGELFF. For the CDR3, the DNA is TGCGCCAGCAGCTCCCGGACTAGCGGGTCCACCGGGGAGCTGTTTTTT.

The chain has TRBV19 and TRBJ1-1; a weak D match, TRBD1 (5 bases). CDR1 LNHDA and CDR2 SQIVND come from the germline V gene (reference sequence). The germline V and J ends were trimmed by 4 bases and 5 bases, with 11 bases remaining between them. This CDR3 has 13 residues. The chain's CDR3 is CASSTGGWTEAFF. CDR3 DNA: TGTGCCAGTAGTACCGGGGGGTGGACTGAAGCTTTCTTT. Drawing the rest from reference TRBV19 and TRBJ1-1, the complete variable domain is DGGITQSPKYLFRKEGQNVTLSCEQNLNHDAMYWYRQDPGQGLRLIYYSQIVNDFQKGDIAEGYSVSREKKESFPLTVTSAQKNPTAFYLCASSTGGWTEAFFGQGTRLTVV.

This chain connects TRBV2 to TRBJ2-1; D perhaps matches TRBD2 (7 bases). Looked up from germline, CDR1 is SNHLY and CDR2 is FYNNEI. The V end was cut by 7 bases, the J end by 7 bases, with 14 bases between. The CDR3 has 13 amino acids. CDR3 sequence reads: CASTEGGANEQFF. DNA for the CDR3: TGTGCCAGCACCGAGGGGGGGGCTAATGAGCAGTTCTTC.

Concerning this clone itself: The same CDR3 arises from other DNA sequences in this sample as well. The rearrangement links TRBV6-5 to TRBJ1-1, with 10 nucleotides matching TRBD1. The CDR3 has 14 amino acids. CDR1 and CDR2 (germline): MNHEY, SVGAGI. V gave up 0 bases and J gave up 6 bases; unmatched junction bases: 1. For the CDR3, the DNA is TGTGCCAGCAGTTACTCAGGACAGGGGGCTGAAGCTTTCTTT. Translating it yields CASSYSGQGAEAFF.

The chain's CDR3 is CASSLSYQDYGYTF. The DNA of the CDR3 is TGTGCCAGCAGTTTATCGTACCAGGACTATGGCTACACCTTC. V usage is TRBV27 and J usage is TRBJ1-2; D remains ambiguous. CDR3 length: 14 residues. CDR1 is MNHEY, CDR2 SMNVEV, per germline (reference sequence). The ends were cut back, 0 bases at V and 3 bases at J, with 8 bases in the middle.

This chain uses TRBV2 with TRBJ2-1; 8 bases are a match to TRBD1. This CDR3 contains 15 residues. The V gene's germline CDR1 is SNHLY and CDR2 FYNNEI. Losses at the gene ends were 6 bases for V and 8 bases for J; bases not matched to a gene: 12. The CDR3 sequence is CASRTGVIGGYEQFF. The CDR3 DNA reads TGTGCCAGCAGGACAGGGGTCATCGGTGGGTATGAGCAGTTCTTC.

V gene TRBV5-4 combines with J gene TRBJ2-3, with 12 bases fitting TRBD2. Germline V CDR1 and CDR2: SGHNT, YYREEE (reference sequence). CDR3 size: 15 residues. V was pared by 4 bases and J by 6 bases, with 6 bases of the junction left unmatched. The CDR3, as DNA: TGTGCCAGCAGCCCGACTAGCGGGGGCGGGGATACGCAGTATTTT. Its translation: CASSPTSGGGDTQYF.

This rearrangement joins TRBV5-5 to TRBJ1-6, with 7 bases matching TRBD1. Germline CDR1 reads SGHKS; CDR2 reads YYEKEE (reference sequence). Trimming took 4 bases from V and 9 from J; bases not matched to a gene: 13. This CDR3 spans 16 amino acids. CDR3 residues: CASSTDPTGLRSPLHF. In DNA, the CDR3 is TGTGCCAGCAGCACCGACCCGACAGGGCTACGTTCACCCCTCCACTTT. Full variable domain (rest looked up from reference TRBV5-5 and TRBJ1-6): DAGVTQSPTHLIKTRGQQVTLRCSPISGHKSVSWYQQVLGQGPQFIFQYYEKEERGRGNFPDRFSARQFPNYSSELNVNALLLGDSALYLCASSTDPTGLRSPLHFGNGTRLTVT.

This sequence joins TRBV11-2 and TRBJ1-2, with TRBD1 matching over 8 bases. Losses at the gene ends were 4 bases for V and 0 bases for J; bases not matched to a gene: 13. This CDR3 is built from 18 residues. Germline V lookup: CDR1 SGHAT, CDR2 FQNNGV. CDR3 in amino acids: CASSSPRGGTGSNYGYTF. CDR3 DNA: TGTGCCAGCAGCTCCCCCCGTGGGGGGACAGGTTCTAACTATGGCTACACCTTC.